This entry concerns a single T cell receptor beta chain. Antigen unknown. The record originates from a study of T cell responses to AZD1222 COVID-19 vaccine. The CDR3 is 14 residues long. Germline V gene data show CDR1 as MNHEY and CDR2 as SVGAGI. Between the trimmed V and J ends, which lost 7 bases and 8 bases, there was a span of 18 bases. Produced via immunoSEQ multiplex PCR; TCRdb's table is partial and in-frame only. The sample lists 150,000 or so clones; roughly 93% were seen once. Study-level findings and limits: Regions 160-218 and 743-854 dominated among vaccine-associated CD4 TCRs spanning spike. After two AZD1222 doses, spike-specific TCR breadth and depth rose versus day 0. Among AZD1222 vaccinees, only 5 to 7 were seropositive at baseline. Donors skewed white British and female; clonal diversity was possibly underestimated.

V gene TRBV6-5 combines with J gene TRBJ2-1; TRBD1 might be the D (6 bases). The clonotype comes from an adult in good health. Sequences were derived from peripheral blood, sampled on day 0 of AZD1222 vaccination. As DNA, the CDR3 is TGTGCCAGCACCCCTGGGGACAAATTTGATGAGCAGTTCTTC. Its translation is CASTPGDKFDEQFF.